The present entry profiles one TCR beta chain with its context. The sample is drawn from a study of technical replicates of blood from a handful of donors. CDR3 length: 13 amino acids. From germline, CDR1 is SGHRS and CDR2 YFSETQ. V was clipped by 6 bases and J by 6 bases; unmatched bases: 5. Repertoires were generated with immunoSEQ multiplex PCR, while TCRdb's copy carries only in-frame clones and drops some. The data hold more than 55,000 clones, with approximately 93% observed a single time. Material: PBMCs. The genes are TRBV5-1 and TRBJ2-1; TRBD2 matches at 8 bases. This TCR was recovered from a human donor in good health. Some clones in this sample may be carry-over from other donors' samples. Here the CDR3 reads CASNGLASNEQFF. The CDR3 coding sequence is TGCGCCAGCAACGGACTAGCCTCCAATGAGCAGTTCTTC.